Below, one T cell receptor beta chain is given with its context. Some clones are missing from TCRdb's copy, which holds only in-frame ones; the method was immunoSEQ multiplex PCR. This sample has approximately 83,000 clones; approximately 94% occur once, and the top ten carry 2% to 2.5%. This sample is part of a study of T cell changes during pregnancy in multiple sclerosis. The sequence came from a female donor with multiple sclerosis, enrolled in a pregnancy study. The starting material was peripheral blood, obtained in the third trimester of pregnancy.

CDR3 coding DNA: TGTGCCTGGAGAAATCCAGGACAGGGGAATTCACCCCTCCACTTT. Its protein product is CAWRNPGQGNSPLHF. The chain is built from TRBV30 and TRBJ1-6, with 9 bases aligning to TRBD1. There are 15 residues in the CDR3. Trimming removed 3 bases from V and 7 bases from J; junction bases left unmatched: 7. The V gene's germline CDR1 is GTSNPN and CDR2 SVGIG (reference sequence).